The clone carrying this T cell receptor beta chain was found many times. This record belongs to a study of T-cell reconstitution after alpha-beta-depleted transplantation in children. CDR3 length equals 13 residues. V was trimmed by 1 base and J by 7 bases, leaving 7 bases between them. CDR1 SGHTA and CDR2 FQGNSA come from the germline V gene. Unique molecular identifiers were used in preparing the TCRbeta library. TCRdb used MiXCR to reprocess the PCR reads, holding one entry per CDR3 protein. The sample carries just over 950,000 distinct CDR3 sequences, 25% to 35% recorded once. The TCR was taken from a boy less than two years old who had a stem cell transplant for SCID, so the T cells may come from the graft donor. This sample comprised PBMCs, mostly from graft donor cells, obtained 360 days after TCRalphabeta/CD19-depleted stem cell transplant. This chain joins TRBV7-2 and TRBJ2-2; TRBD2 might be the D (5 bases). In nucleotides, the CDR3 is TGTGCCAGCAGCTTAGTCGGGAACGGGGAGCTGTTTTTT. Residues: CASSLVGNGELFF.